This T cell receptor (beta chain) derives from a study of neurological immune-mediated disorders. This clonotype was detected ten times or more. Its specificity is unknown. An end of the junction differs from the germline gene, which may be a read error. Where libraries were unsorted, they were derived from 2 million PBMCs stored at -80 degrees C. CDR3 length equals 13 residues. Germline V gene lookup returns CDR1 SGHDN and CDR2 FVKESK. Study-wide points: On phylogenetic grouping, the repertoires of 18 of 34 multiple sclerosis patients fell within one related-CDR3 cluster, constituting a possible signature. Expanded clones shared no CDR3 amino acid sequences across subjects, suggesting private repertoires in all groups.

A 10-nucleotide random UMI tagged transcripts in template-switch 5'RACE cDNA synthesis. TCRdb redid the calling of the 5' RACE reads with MiXCR, one entry per CDR3 protein. The table shows about 40,000 distinct CDR3 sequences, with 2% to 3% occurring only once. Sequenced sample: PBMCs. J is TRBJ1-6 and V is TRBV14; D gene uncertain. The origin of this receptor is a man aged 50 or older with multiple sclerosis. DNA for the CDR3: TGTGCCAGCAGCCAGGGAAGCAGTTCACCCCTCAACTTT. Translating gives CASSQGSSSPLNF. Together with reference TRBV14 and TRBJ1-6, the CDR3 gives the full variable domain: EAGVTQFPSHSVIEKGQTVTLRCDPISGHDNLYWYRRVMGKEIKFLLHFVKESKQDESGMPNNRFLAERTGGTYSTLKVQPAELEDSGVYFCASSQGSSSPLNFGNGTRLTVT.